These T cell receptor beta chains were read from a single sample in a study of blood T cell repertoires in COVID-19. Produced via immunoSEQ multiplex PCR; TCRdb's table is partial and in-frame only. The sample lists some 240,000 clones; approximately 89% were seen once. Sequenced material: PBMCs or T cells enriched from blood (not recorded which). These receptor sequences come from a woman between 35 and 50 years old who had been exposed to COVID-19. CDR3s include the opening cysteine and the closing phenylalanine or tryptophan. A D gene is named only where the DNA matches it firmly. Not all rows give a size; the values are once, few, many and, for expanded clones, a class.

CDR3nt	CDR3aa	v_gene	d_gene	j_gene	abundance
TGTGCCAGCAGGTCAGGGGGCGCGCCCGGCTACACCTTC	CASRSGGAPGYTF	TRBV12-3/TRBV12-4	TRBD1	TRBJ1-2	NA
TGTGCCAGCAGCTTACAGGGCACAGATACGCAGTATTTT	CASSLQGTDTQYF	TRBV7-9	NA	TRBJ2-3	NA
TGTGCCAGCTCACCACCGGGACAGGGAGGTGAAAAACTGTTTTTT	CASSPPGQGGEKLFF	TRBV18	TRBD1	TRBJ1-4	NA
TGTGCCAGCAAGGGAGCCGGGGAGCTGTTTTTT	CASKGAGELFF	TRBV6-5	NA	TRBJ2-2	NA
TGTGCCAGCAGTTTAAGTGAGAGCCAGCCCCAGCATTTT	CASSLSESQPQHF	TRBV12-3/TRBV12-4	NA	TRBJ1-5	NA
TGTGCCAGCAGCTTAGCAGGGTACTATGGCTACACCTTC	CASSLAGYYGYTF	TRBV11-2	NA	TRBJ1-2	NA
TGTGCCTGGGGACAGGGGGCCACTGAAGCTTTCTTT	CAWGQGATEAFF	TRBV30	TRBD1	TRBJ1-1	NA
TGTGCCAGCTCACCGGCAGCGAACTATGGCTACACCTTC	CASSPAANYGYTF	TRBV18	NA	TRBJ1-2	NA
TGTGCCAGCAGCGGTACTACCGAGAGCTCCTACGAGCAGTACTTC	CASSGTTESSYEQYF	TRBV5-4	NA	TRBJ2-7	NA
TGTGCCAGCAGCAAAAGGTGGGGCGGCAGGGGGCTTTTTAGTGAAAAACTGTTTTTT	CASSKRWGGRGLFSEKLFF	TRBV21-1	NA	TRBJ1-4	NA
TGCGCCAGCAGCTTGGATTGGCAGGCTCAATACGAGCAGTACTTC	CASSLDWQAQYEQYF	TRBV5-1	NA	TRBJ2-7	NA
TGTGCCAGCAGCTCCGGAGGGGACAGGGAGAATGTCTACACCTTC	CASSSGGDRENVYTF	TRBV13	TRBD1	TRBJ1-2	NA
TGTGCCAGCACCCCCCTGAGTAGCGGGAACAATGAGCAGTTCTTC	CASTPLSSGNNEQFF	TRBV27	TRBD2	TRBJ2-1	NA
TGTGCCAGCAGCGTAGTCACTAGCGGGGGCCAAGAGACCCAGTACTTC	CASSVVTSGGQETQYF	TRBV9	TRBD2	TRBJ2-5	NA
TGTGCCAGCAGCTTGGGACTAGCGGGTGGCACCGGGGAGCTGTTTTTT	CASSLGLAGGTGELFF	TRBV5-4	TRBD2	TRBJ2-2	NA
TGTGCCAGCAGCGAGGGACAGGGACTCTCTAGGGGTCAGCCCCAGCATTTT	CASSEGQGLSRGQPQHF	TRBV3-1/TRBV3-2	TRBD1	TRBJ1-5	NA
TGTGCCAGCAGACAGACAGGGTCGGACGAGCAGTACTTC	CASRQTGSDEQYF	TRBV6-5	TRBD1	TRBJ2-7	NA
TGTGCCAGCAGTGGACAGGGGGCTCGGGGAGGCAATCAGCCCCAGCATTTT	CASSGQGARGGNQPQHF	TRBV2	TRBD1	TRBJ1-5	NA
TGTGCCAGCAACGGGGTACGGGGGGGCACCTCCTACAATGAGCAGTTCTTC	CASNGVRGGTSYNEQFF	TRBV7-2	TRBD2	TRBJ2-1	NA
TGTGCCAGCAGTCTACTACGGGGGGGGCAGTTCTTC	CASSLLRGGQFF	TRBV28	TRBD2	TRBJ2-1	NA
TGTGCCAGCAAGGAGGCGACTAGCACAGATACGCAGTATTTT	CASKEATSTDTQYF	TRBV6-5	NA	TRBJ2-3	NA
TGTGCCAGCAGCTTTCGGGGACAGGAGGCGATAAACTATGGCTACACCTTC	CASSFRGQEAINYGYTF	TRBV5-5	TRBD1	TRBJ1-2	once
TGTGCCAGCAGTTACACCTCGACAGCGAACACTGAAGCTTTCTTT	CASSYTSTANTEAFF	TRBV6-5	NA	TRBJ1-1	NA
TGTGCCAGCAGCATTTTGCCCTCACCGGCCTACGAGCAGTACTTC	CASSILPSPAYEQYF	TRBV9	NA	TRBJ2-7	NA
TGTGCCAGCTCACCGAGGACAGTAGAGAACACTGAAGCTTTCTTT	CASSPRTVENTEAFF	TRBV18	NA	TRBJ1-1	once
TGTGCCAGCAGCGAAACAGGGTTGCGGGGGGACGACCCGCCCGAAGCTTTCTTT	CASSETGLRGDDPPEAFF	TRBV7-3	NA	TRBJ1-1	NA
TGCGCCAGCAGCCGCGAAACAGGGAATAGCAATCAGCCCCAGCATTTT	CASSRETGNSNQPQHF	TRBV4-1	NA	TRBJ1-5	NA
TGCAGCGTTACCCAGGGGGGTAATCAGCCCCAGCATTTT	CSVTQGGNQPQHF	TRBV29-1	TRBD1	TRBJ1-5	once
TGTGCCAGCAGCTTAAAGACAGGGTGGAGAACTGAAGCTTTCTTT	CASSLKTGWRTEAFF	TRBV7-9	TRBD1	TRBJ1-1	NA
TGTGCCAGCAGTGAGGGGGACAGGGGGAACTATGGCTACACCTTC	CASSEGDRGNYGYTF	TRBV2	TRBD1	TRBJ1-2	NA
TGCGCCAGCAGCTTGGCAGGACAGGTAAACAATGAGCAGTTCTTC	CASSLAGQVNNEQFF	TRBV5-1	TRBD1	TRBJ2-1	NA
TGTGCCAGCAGCTTAATGAGCGGGGGGGCTACAGATACGCAGTATTTT	CASSLMSGGATDTQYF	TRBV11-3	TRBD2	TRBJ2-3	once
TGTGCCAGCAGCTTAGTTTTTCCCCAGGAGCAGTTCTTC	CASSLVFPQEQFF	TRBV7-2	NA	TRBJ2-1	NA
TGTGCCAGCAGTTTAGGGGGACAGGGGGCGAACTATGGCTACACCTTC	CASSLGGQGANYGYTF	TRBV28	TRBD1	TRBJ1-2	NA
TGTGCCAGTAGTATAGGAATTGTGCCGCCCGCAAGCTCACCCCTCCACTTT	CASSIGIVPPASSPLHF	TRBV19	NA	TRBJ1-6	NA
TGTGCCAGCAGCCGATTCGGAGTTTCCACAGATACGCAGTATTTT	CASSRFGVSTDTQYF	TRBV7-3	NA	TRBJ2-3	NA
TGTGCCAGCAGTTGGGACAGGGGGTACGTGAATCAGCCCCAGCATTTT	CASSWDRGYVNQPQHF	TRBV28	TRBD1	TRBJ1-5	once
TGTGCCAGCCGAAGCCAAACTAATGAAAAACTGTTTTTT	CASRSQTNEKLFF	TRBV18	NA	TRBJ1-4	NA
TGCAGTGCCAGGGACAGCCGGCAGTATTTT	CSARDSRQYF	TRBV20-1	TRBD1	TRBJ2-3	NA
TGTGCCAGCAGCTTAGGCTGGACTAGCGGGAGAAGACTGGAGCAGTTCTTC	CASSLGWTSGRRLEQFF	TRBV7-3	TRBD2	TRBJ2-1	NA
TGTGCCAGCAGTTACTTTAGGGGCGCCTCAACCGGGGAGCTGTTTTTT	CASSYFRGASTGELFF	TRBV6-5	NA	TRBJ2-2	once
TGTGCCAGCAGCACCCGACAGGGGGCGACCGGGGAGCTGTTTTTT	CASSTRQGATGELFF	TRBV7-3	TRBD1	TRBJ2-2	NA
TGCAGCGTTTCGGAGGATGGCTACACCTTC	CSVSEDGYTF	TRBV29-1	NA	TRBJ1-2	NA
TGTGCCAGCGACAGGAACACTATTGGAAACACCATATATTTT	CASDRNTIGNTIYF	TRBV7-9	NA	TRBJ1-3	NA
TGTGCCAGCAGTGACCCACAGGGCGGGACCCAGTACTTC	CASSDPQGGTQYF	TRBV6-1	NA	TRBJ2-5	few
TGTGCCAGCAGCAACCTAGGGGGACCTAACATTCAGTACTTC	CASSNLGGPNIQYF	TRBV27	NA	TRBJ2-4	NA
TGTGCCAGCAGCTTGTTCGGTGTCGAGATTAGGGGGAACACTGAAGCTTTCTTT	CASSLFGVEIRGNTEAFF	TRBV7-2	NA	TRBJ1-1	NA
TGTGCCAGCCAAATTGGGGGACTGAGCAATCAGCCCCAGCATTTT	CASQIGGLSNQPQHF	TRBV28	NA	TRBJ1-5	few
TGTGCCAGCAGCTTAGTGGTGGGCGGGGAGCAGTTCTTC	CASSLVVGGEQFF	TRBV7-9	NA	TRBJ2-1	once
TGTGCCAGCAGCCCACAGGGAGATACTGAAGCTTTCTTT	CASSPQGDTEAFF	TRBV7-9	NA	TRBJ1-1	NA
TGTGCCAGTAGTAGTAAGGGACAGGCCTATGGCTACACCTTC	CASSSKGQAYGYTF	TRBV19	TRBD1	TRBJ1-2	NA
TGTGCCAGCAGCTTCCTCAGTGGGGGCAACAATGAGCAGTTCTTC	CASSFLSGGNNEQFF	TRBV7-9	NA	TRBJ2-1	NA
TGTGCCAGCAGTTTATCGCGGGGGGCAACCGGGGAGCTGTTTTTT	CASSLSRGATGELFF	TRBV27	TRBD2	TRBJ2-2	NA
TGTGCCAGCAGTCCCTACCGGGGGGTACAGGCAGGCGGGAGAATCGTAAATGAGCAGTTCTTC	CASSPYRGVQAGGRIVNEQFF	TRBV28	TRBD2	TRBJ2-1	NA
TGTGCCAGCAGGAACAGGGTCGGGAATGAGCAGTTCTTC	CASRNRVGNEQFF	TRBV28	NA	TRBJ2-1	few
TGTGCCATCAGTGACAGTTTGGCAGGCCAAGAGACCCAGTACTTC	CAISDSLAGQETQYF	TRBV10-3	NA	TRBJ2-5	once
TGTGCCAGCAGCAAAGACGGAGGCCGCAATCAGCCCCAGCATTTT	CASSKDGGRNQPQHF	TRBV5-1	NA	TRBJ1-5	NA